What follows are 9 T cell receptor beta chains derived from one specimen sequenced in a study of blood T cells in healthy people across ages. Then a second PCR, running roughly 7 to 11 cycles, was carried out with a sample-barcoded 5' primer and a J-beta primer mix. TCRdb analysed the 5' RACE reads with MiXCR anew, one entry per CDR3 protein. This sample has about 1.1 million distinct CDR3 sequences; about two fifths occur once, and the top ten carry around 13%. Source material: blood. The origin of the receptors is a man aged 18 to 30 in good health.

This clonotype has only a few counts. CDR3 protein: CASSSPASSYNEQFF. For the CDR3, the DNA is TGTGCCAGCAGTTCCCCAGCATCCTCCTACAATGAGCAGTTCTTC. The gene calls are TRBV27 and TRBJ2-1; D is undetermined. Trimming cost V 4 bases and J 0 bases, with 10 bases left between them. Germline V CDR1 and CDR2: MNHEY, SMNVEV (reference sequence). The CDR3 covers 15 residues.

This clonotype came up many times. The rearrangement links TRBV10-2 to TRBJ2-5, with D possibly matching TRBD1 (6 bases). The germline V gene encodes CDR1 WSHSY and CDR2 SAAADI. The CDR3 loop spans 13 amino acids. Between the trimmed V and J ends, which lost 5 bases and 4 bases, there was a span of 11 bases. DNA of the CDR3: TGCGCCAGCAGTTTAACAGGGACAGAGACCCAGTACTTC. It encodes CASSLTGTETQYF.

The chain is built from TRBV4-2 and TRBJ1-5, with D possibly being TRBD1 (5 bases). Per the germline V gene, CDR1 is LGHNA and CDR2 is YNFKEQ. The V end was cut by 0 bases, the J end by 3 bases, with 15 bases between. The CDR3 is 17 residues long. The CDR3 loop is CASSQDPGGSSNQPQHF. The DNA for the CDR3 is TGTGCCAGCAGCCAAGATCCTGGGGGTTCGTCCAATCAGCCCCAGCATTTT.

There are a few counts of this clonotype. The J gene is TRBJ2-7, the V gene TRBV9, with unresolved D. V was clipped by 0 bases and J by 1 base, with 11 bases between them. The V gene's germline CDR1 is SGDLS and CDR2 YYNGEE. The CDR3 sequence is 15 residues long. CDR3 sequence: CASSVAATFSYEQYF. The CDR3 DNA reads TGTGCCAGCAGCGTAGCGGCTACCTTTTCCTACGAGCAGTACTTC.

This clonotype was observed a few times. This rearrangement joins TRBV13 to TRBJ2-7; 7 nucleotides match TRBD2. Germline V gene data show CDR1 as PRHDT and CDR2 as FYEKMQ (reference sequence). The CDR3 length is 13 residues. Trimming cost V 5 bases and J 5 bases; bases outside gene matches: 6. The CDR3 protein is CASSPERGDEQYF. The CDR3 DNA follows: TGTGCCAGCAGCCCCGAGCGGGGCGACGAGCAGTACTTC.

This clonotype was seen a few times. The rearrangement joins TRBV28 to TRBJ1-2; weak D call: TRBD1 (6 bases). The CDR3 loop spans 14 amino acids. Germline V gene data show CDR1 as MDHEN and CDR2 as SYDVKM. The V gene lost 4 bases and the J gene lost 8 bases, with 17 bases spanning the gap. The CDR3 DNA is TGTGCCAGCAGTTCCCCGGGACAAGGTCGGGGCTACACCTTC. This encodes CASSSPGQGRGYTF.

In this sample, this clonotype turned up once. The V and J genes are TRBV6-1 and TRBJ2-1; a weak D match, TRBD1 (6 bases). This CDR3 contains 13 residues. CDR1 and CDR2 (germline): MNHNS, SASEGT. Trimming left V 8 bases short and J 3 bases short, with 11 bases between. The CDR3 DNA follows: TGTGCCAGCGGATACAGGGTCTACAATGAGCAGTTCTTC. This sequence encodes CASGYRVYNEQFF.

This chain connects TRBV10-2 to TRBJ2-1; D is perhaps TRBD1 (6 bases). Germline CDR1 is WSHSY and CDR2 is SAAADI. With 2 bases removed from V and 6 bases from J, the gap between germline ends came to 11 bases. The CDR3 has 14 amino acids. CDR3 nucleotide sequence: TGCGCCAGCAGTGAGCCGGGACACATCAATGAGCAGTTCTTC. Translating it yields CASSEPGHINEQFF.

This clonotype was seen only a few times. The J gene is TRBJ1-1, the V gene TRBV4-1, with unresolved D. The CDR3 runs to 13 residues. Trimming shortened V by 2 bases and J by 8 bases, and 12 bases separated the two germline ends. The germline gives CDR1 MGHRA, CDR2 YSYEKL. CDR3 in amino acids: CASSQSLVSEAFF. DNA of the CDR3: TGCGCCAGCAGCCAATCGTTAGTCAGCGAAGCTTTCTTT.